This T cell receptor (beta chain) was found in a study of blood T cell repertoires in COVID-19. Per the authors' pipeline: Cell counts per sample came from amplifying reference gene primers. Sequencing used immunoSEQ multiplex PCR; TCRdb keeps in-frame clones, though not all of them. D and trimming were read from the DNA, whereas the V and J calls and clone size are those reported in that table. The sample includes 250,000 or so clones, about 88% seen only once; the top ten take approximately 2%. The length of the CDR3 is 15 residues. V lost 4 bases to trimming and J lost 2 bases, with 14 bases between them. Germline CDR1 and CDR2: MNHEY and SMNVEV (reference sequence).

The V and J genes are TRBV27 and TRBJ1-1; D gene ambiguous. The source is a man aged 25-45 years with active or convalescent COVID-19. Sequencing was carried out using peripheral blood. CDR3 in amino acids: CASSSSLTQNTEAFF. CDR3 bases: TGTGCCAGCAGTTCTTCATTGACTCAAAACACTGAAGCTTTCTTT.